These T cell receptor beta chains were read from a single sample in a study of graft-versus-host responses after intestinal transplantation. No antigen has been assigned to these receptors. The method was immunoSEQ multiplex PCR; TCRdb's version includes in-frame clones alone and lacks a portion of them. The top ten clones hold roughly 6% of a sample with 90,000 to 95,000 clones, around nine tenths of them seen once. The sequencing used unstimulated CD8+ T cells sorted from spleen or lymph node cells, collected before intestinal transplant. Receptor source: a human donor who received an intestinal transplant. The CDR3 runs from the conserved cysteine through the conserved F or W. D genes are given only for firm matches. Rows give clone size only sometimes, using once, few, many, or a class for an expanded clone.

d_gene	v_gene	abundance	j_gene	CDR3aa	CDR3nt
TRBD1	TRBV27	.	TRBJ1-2	CASSLDREIGYTF	TGTGCCAGCAGTTTAGACAGGGAAATTGGCTACACCTTC
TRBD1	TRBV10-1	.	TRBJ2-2	CASSETTTGGLNTGELFF	TGCGCCAGCAGTGAGACCACCACAGGGGGCCTAAACACCGGGGAGCTGTTTTTT
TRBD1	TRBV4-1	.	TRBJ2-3	CASSHLGTGGYTDTQYF	TGCGCCAGCAGCCATTTAGGGACAGGGGGATACACAGATACGCAGTATTTT
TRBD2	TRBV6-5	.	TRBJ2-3	CASRPGLALDTQYF	TGTGCCAGCAGGCCGGGACTAGCCTTAGATACGCAGTATTTT
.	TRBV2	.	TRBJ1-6	CARAEKGRSSYNSPLHF	TGTGCCAGGGCGGAAAAAGGGAGAAGCTCCTATAATTCACCCCTCCACTTT
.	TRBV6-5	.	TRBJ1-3	CASSYSLSPSGNTIYF	TGTGCCAGCAGTTACTCTTTAAGCCCCTCTGGAAACACCATATATTTT
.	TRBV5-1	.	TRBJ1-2	CASSLEVGVVYGYTF	TGCGCCAGCAGCTTGGAGGTCGGGGTAGTCTATGGCTACACCTTC
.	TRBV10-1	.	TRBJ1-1	CASSEQGAAFF	TGCGCCAGCAGTGAACAGGGTGCAGCTTTCTTT
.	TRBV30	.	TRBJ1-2	CACWDGGNYGYTF	TGTGCCTGTTGGGACGGAGGTAACTATGGCTACACCTTC
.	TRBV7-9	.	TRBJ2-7	CASSALSGLSPYEQYF	TGTGCCAGCAGCGCCCTTTCAGGGTTATCGCCCTACGAGCAGTACTTC
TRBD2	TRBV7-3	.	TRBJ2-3	CASSLTPGGPPDTQYF	TGTGCCAGCAGCTTAACCCCGGGGGGGCCCCCAGATACGCAGTATTTT
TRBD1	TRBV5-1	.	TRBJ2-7	CASSLLQGNEQYF	TGCGCCAGCAGCTTATTACAGGGGAACGAGCAGTACTTC
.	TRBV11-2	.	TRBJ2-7	CASRALSAVAYEQYF	TGTGCCAGCAGAGCCTTATCAGCGGTGGCCTACGAGCAGTACTTC
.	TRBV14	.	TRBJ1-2	CASSPGPNYGYTF	TGTGCCAGCAGCCCAGGACCTAACTATGGCTACACCTTC
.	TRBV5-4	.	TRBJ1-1	CASSPEALEGGGNTEAFF	TGTGCCAGCAGCCCCGAGGCCCTAGAGGGGGGAGGGAACACTGAAGCTTTCTTT
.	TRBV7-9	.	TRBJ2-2	CASTKSGYENTGELFF	TGTGCCAGCACCAAAAGTGGGTACGAGAACACCGGGGAGCTGTTTTTT
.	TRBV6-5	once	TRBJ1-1	CASSMGQNTEAFF	TGTGCCAGCAGTATGGGACAGAACACTGAAGCTTTCTTT
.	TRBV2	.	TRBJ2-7	CASKGDSSYEQYF	TGTGCCAGCAAAGGCGATTCTTCCTACGAGCAGTACTTC
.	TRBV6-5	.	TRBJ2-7	CASSRVGYEQYF	TGTGCCAGCAGCCGCGTTGGCTACGAGCAGTACTTC
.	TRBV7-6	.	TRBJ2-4	CASSPGNDLNIQYF	TGTGCCAGCAGCCCAGGGAACGACCTAAACATTCAGTACTTC
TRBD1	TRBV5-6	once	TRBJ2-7	CASSLGTGGYEQYF	TGTGCCAGCAGCTTGGGGACAGGTGGGTACGAGCAGTACTTC
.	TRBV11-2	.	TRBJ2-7	CASSLDLGYEQYF	TGTGCCAGCAGCTTAGATCTAGGGTACGAGCAGTACTTC
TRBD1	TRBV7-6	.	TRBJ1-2	CASSSGGPYGYTF	TGTGCCAGCAGCTCAGGGGGCCCTTATGGCTACACCTTC
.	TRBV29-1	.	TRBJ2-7	CSVEDPSRAVYEQYF	TGCAGCGTTGAAGATCCTAGCAGGGCAGTCTACGAGCAGTACTTC
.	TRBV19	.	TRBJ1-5	CASSIGPGQPQHF	TGTGCCAGTAGTATAGGACCCGGACAGCCCCAGCATTTT
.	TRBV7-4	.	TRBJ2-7	CASSPDGSYEQYF	TGTGCCAGCAGCCCCGACGGTTCCTACGAGCAGTACTTC
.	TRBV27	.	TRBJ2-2	CASSSGTLIWNTGELFF	TGTGCCAGCAGTTCTGGGACTCTGATCTGGAACACCGGGGAGCTGTTTTTT